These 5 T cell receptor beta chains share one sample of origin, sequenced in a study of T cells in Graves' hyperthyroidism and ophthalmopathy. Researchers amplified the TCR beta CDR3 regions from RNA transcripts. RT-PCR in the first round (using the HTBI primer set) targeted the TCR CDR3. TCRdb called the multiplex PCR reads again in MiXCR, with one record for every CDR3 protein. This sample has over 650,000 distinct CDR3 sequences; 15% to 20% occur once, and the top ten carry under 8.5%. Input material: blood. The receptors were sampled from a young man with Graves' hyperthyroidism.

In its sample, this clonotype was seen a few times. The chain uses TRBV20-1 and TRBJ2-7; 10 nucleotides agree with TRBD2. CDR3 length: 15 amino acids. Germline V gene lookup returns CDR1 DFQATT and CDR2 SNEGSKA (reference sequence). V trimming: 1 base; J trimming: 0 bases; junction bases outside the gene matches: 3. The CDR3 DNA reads TGCAGTGCTAGAGGACTAGCGGGCGGCTCCTACGAGCAGTACTTC. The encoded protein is CSARGLAGGSYEQYF.

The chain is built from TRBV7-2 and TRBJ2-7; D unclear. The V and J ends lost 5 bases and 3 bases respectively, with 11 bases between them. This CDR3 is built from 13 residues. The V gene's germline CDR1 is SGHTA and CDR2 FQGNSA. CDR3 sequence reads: CASSPSPIYEQYF. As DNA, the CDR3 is TGTGCCAGCAGCCCCTCCCCCATCTACGAGCAGTACTTC.

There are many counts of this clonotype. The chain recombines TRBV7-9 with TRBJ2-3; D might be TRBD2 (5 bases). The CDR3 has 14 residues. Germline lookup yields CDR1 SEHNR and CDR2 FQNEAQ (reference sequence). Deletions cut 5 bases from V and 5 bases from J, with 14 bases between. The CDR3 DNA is TGTGCCAGCAGCGGCGACTCAGAGGGAGATACGCAGTATTTT. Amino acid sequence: CASSGDSEGDTQYF.

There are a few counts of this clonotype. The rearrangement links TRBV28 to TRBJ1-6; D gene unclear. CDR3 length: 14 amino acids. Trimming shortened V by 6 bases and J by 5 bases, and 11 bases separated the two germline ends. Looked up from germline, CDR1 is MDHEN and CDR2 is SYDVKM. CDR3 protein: CASRPPFDNSPLHF. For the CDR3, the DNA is TGTGCCAGCAGACCCCCTTTTGATAATTCACCCCTCCACTTT.

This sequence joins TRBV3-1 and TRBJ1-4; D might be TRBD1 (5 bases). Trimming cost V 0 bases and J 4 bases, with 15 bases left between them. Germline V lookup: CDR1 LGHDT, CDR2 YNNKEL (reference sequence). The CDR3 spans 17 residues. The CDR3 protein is CASSQDRRLGLNEKLFF. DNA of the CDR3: TGTGCCAGCAGCCAAGATCGGAGGTTGGGGCTTAATGAAAAACTGTTTTTT.